One sample yielded the 3 T cell receptor beta chains listed below, sequenced in a study of T and B cells in COVID-19 patients (TCRdb year 2020). Sequencer: Illumina MiSeq. TRB rearrangements were amplified by multiplex PCR with BIOMED2 TRB-A/B primer pools. TCRdb reprocessing: public reads trimmed at Q25 with fastp, clones called with MiXCR, in-frame beta chains kept. Each entry merges the rows of one CDR3 protein and shows their most common DNA and genes. This sample has some 16,000 distinct CDR3 sequences in its table, and under 30% of those were observed once. The ten largest make up approximately 4.5% of the sample. TRB repertoires were amplified from approximately 250-500 ng of genomic DNA extracted from blood. The specimen was blood. These receptors originate from a human donor who had recovered from COVID-19.

This clonotype was found many times. This chain joins TRBV5-4 and TRBJ2-3, with TRBD1 matching over 8 bases. The germline V gene encodes CDR1 SGHNT and CDR2 YYREEE (reference sequence). The V gene end was trimmed by 6 bases and the J gene end by 2 bases; junction bases not matched to a gene: 5. This CDR3 spans 14 amino acids. The CDR3 protein is CASTRDRTTDTQYF. DNA of the CDR3: TGTGCCAGCACCCGGGACAGGACCACAGATACGCAGTATTTT.

Relative to its sample, this clonotype is medium-sized. V usage is TRBV19 and J usage is TRBJ1-1; D is uncertain. V was clipped by 3 bases and J by 0 bases, with 5 bases between them. Per germline, CDR1 LNHDA and CDR2 SQIVND (reference sequence). The CDR3 consists of 13 residues. The CDR3, as DNA: TGTGCCAGTAGTATCCTCGTGAACACTGAAGCTTTCTTT. Its translation is CASSILVNTEAFF.

The rearrangement joins TRBV20-1 to TRBJ2-3; D is perhaps TRBD2 (5 bases). V lost 6 bases and J lost 2, with 18 bases in between. The CDR3 sequence is 15 residues long. Per the germline V gene, CDR1 is DFQATT and CDR2 is SNEGSKA (reference sequence). CDR3 DNA: TGCAGTGCCTTCTCTCCAGGACTCCTCACAGATACGCAGTATTTT. Amino acids: CSAFSPGLLTDTQYF.